Listed here are 2 T cell receptor beta chains from one sample, sequenced in a study of monozygotic twins with inflammatory bowel disease. Reprocessing the 5' RACE reads, TCRdb reports a single entry for every CDR3 protein and omits DNA. The sample holds some 170,000 distinct CDR3 sequences. Material for sequencing was blood. The receptors derive from a human donor with ulcerative colitis or Crohn's disease, or a healthy co-twin of an affected twin (not recorded which).

The CDR3 sequence is CASSLSPSGVYGELFF. The J gene is TRBJ2-2, the V gene TRBV7-2; TCRdb's assignment of TRBD2 cannot be checked, as there is no DNA. Germline CDR1 is SGHTA and CDR2 is FQGNSA. CDR3 length equals 16 residues.

The chain recombines TRBV5-1 with TRBJ1-5; the TRBD1 assignment by TCRdb is unverifiable without DNA. CDR1 is SGHRS and CDR2 is YFSETQ in the germline V gene. The CDR3 spans 14 residues. The CDR3 region is CASSPTGGDQPQHF.